This entry features one T cell receptor (beta chain) sequence. Its antigen is not identified. Peripheral blood from each donor was collected in a volume of ten milliliters. Researchers report isolating at least 6 million PBMCs per sample. No fewer than 5 micrograms of total RNA were isolated from every sample. Primers used in a second PCR of roughly 6 to 12 cycles were a sample-barcoded 5' primer and a J-beta primer mix. MiXCR was run by TCRdb on the 5' RACE reads, yielding one entry per CDR3 protein. Among 1.5 million to 2 million distinct CDR3 sequences listed, around 40% were seen once. The sample originates from a study of blood T cells in healthy people across ages. Whole-study results and caveats: Greater diversity and more naive CD4+ cells were seen in long-lived donors than in aged donors.

Germline CDR1 and CDR2: SGHRS and YFSETQ. Trimming removed 0 bases from V and 1 base from J, with 10 bases in between. The CDR3 has 15 residues. The source of this sequence is a human donor in good health. Input material: blood. The J gene is TRBJ2-5, the V gene TRBV5-1; the D gene is possibly TRBD1 (6 bases). The CDR3 is CASSLDTGFQETQYF. The CDR3 DNA sequence: TGCGCCAGCAGCTTGGATACAGGGTTCCAAGAGACCCAGTACTTC.